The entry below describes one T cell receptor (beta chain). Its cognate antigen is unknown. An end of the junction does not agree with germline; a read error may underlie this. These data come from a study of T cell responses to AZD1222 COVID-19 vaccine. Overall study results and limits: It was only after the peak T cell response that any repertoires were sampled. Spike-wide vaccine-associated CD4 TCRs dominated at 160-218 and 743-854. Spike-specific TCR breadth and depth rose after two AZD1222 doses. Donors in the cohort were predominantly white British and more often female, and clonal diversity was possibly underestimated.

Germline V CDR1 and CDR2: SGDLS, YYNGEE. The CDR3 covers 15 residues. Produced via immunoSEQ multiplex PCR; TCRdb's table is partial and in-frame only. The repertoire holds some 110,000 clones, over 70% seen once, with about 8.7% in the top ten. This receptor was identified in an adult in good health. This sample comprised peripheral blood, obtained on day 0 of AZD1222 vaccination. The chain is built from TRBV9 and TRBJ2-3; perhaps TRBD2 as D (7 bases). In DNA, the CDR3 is TGTGCCAGCCGCGTAGGGGGGGGCGGCGCAGATACGCAGTATTTT. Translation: CASRVGGGGADTQYF. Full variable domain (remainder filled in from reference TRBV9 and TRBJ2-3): DSGVTQTPKHLITATGQRVTLRCSPRSGDLSVYWYQQSLDQGLQFLIQYYNGEERAKGNILERFSAQQFPDLHSELNLSSLELGDSALYFCASRVGGGGADTQYFGPGTRLTVL.